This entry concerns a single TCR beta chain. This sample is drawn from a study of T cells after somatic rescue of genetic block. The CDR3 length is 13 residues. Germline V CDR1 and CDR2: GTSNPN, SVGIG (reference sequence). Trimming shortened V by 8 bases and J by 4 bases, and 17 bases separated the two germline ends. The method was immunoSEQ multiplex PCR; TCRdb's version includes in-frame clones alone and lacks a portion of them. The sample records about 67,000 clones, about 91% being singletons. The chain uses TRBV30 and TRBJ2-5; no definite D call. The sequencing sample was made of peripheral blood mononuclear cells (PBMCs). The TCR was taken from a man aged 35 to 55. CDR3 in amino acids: CAVLTGVGETQYF. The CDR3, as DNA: TGTGCCGTCCTCACTGGGGTGGGAGAGACCCAGTACTTC.